These T cell receptor beta chains were read from a single sample in a study of blood T cell repertoires in COVID-19. Clones were sequenced by immunoSEQ multiplex PCR, and TCRdb holds only the in-frame ones, with some missing. The sample shows roughly 320,000 clones, 85% to 95% of them seen only once. Sample: PBMCs or T cells enriched from blood (not recorded which). Every receptor here comes from a woman aged 30 to 39 who had been exposed to COVID-19. Both conserved end residues are part of each CDR3. D genes are given only for firm matches. A clone size is listed for some rows: how often the clone was seen (once, few, many), or a class if it is expanded.

clone size: .
J gene: TRBJ1-1
V gene: TRBV18
D gene: TRBD1
CDR3 DNA: TGTGCCAGCTCACCATCGGGACAGGTGGTGAGTACTGAAGCTTTCTTT
CDR3 protein: CASSPSGQVVSTEAFF

clone size: .
J gene: TRBJ2-7
V gene: TRBV5-1
D gene: .
CDR3 DNA: TGCGCCAGCAGCTGGGACATTGGTTCCGAGCAGTACTTC
CDR3 protein: CASSWDIGSEQYF

clone size: .
J gene: TRBJ2-7
V gene: TRBV9
D gene: TRBD2
CDR3 DNA: TGTGCCAGCAGCGCCCATAGCGGGGAAAGGGGCGAGCAGTACTTC
CDR3 protein: CASSAHSGERGEQYF

clone size: .
J gene: TRBJ1-1
V gene: TRBV7-9
D gene: .
CDR3 DNA: TGTGCCAGCAGCTTAGTAAGGGGCTGGGACACTGAAGCTTTCTTT
CDR3 protein: CASSLVRGWDTEAFF

clone size: .
J gene: TRBJ2-1
V gene: TRBV5-1
D gene: .
CDR3 DNA: TGCGCCAGCAGCGCGGGACAGAACATCTACAATGAGCAGTTCTTC
CDR3 protein: CASSAGQNIYNEQFF

clone size: .
J gene: TRBJ1-4
V gene: TRBV5-6
D gene: TRBD1
CDR3 DNA: TGTGCCAGCAGAGGGACAGGGAGTAATGAAAAACTGTTTTTT
CDR3 protein: CASRGTGSNEKLFF

clone size: .
J gene: TRBJ2-1
V gene: TRBV9
D gene: .
CDR3 DNA: TGTGCCAGCAGCGTAGGGGGAGGTTCCTACAATGAGCAGTTCTTC
CDR3 protein: CASSVGGGSYNEQFF

clone size: .
J gene: TRBJ1-2
V gene: TRBV28
D gene: TRBD1
CDR3 DNA: TGTGCCAGCACTGGACAGGTGTATGGCTACACCTTC
CDR3 protein: CASTGQVYGYTF

clone size: .
J gene: TRBJ2-4
V gene: TRBV19
D gene: TRBD2
CDR3 DNA: TGTGCCAGTAGTCCTGGTTGGGGGGGACTAGCCAAAAACATTCAGTACTTC
CDR3 protein: CASSPGWGGLAKNIQYF

clone size: once
J gene: TRBJ1-5
V gene: TRBV4-1
D gene: TRBD1
CDR3 DNA: TGCGCCAGCAGCCAAGAACCAAGACAGGGTGGGAGTGGAGTGGGCAATCAGCCCCAGCATTTT
CDR3 protein: CASSQEPRQGGSGVGNQPQHF

clone size: .
J gene: TRBJ2-7
V gene: TRBV18
D gene: TRBD1
CDR3 DNA: TGTGCCAGCTCACCACGCTGGACAGGGGAAGAGCAGTACTTC
CDR3 protein: CASSPRWTGEEQYF

clone size: .
J gene: TRBJ1-2
V gene: TRBV4-1
D gene: TRBD1
CDR3 DNA: TGCGCCAGCAGCCAAAGGGACAGCAACTATGGCTACACCTTC
CDR3 protein: CASSQRDSNYGYTF

clone size: .
J gene: TRBJ2-4
V gene: TRBV10-1
D gene: .
CDR3 DNA: TGCGCCAGCACACAGGTAAACATTCAGTACTTC
CDR3 protein: CASTQVNIQYF

clone size: once
J gene: TRBJ1-5
V gene: TRBV3-1/TRBV3-2
D gene: .
CDR3 DNA: TGTGCCAGCAGCCGGGGGCGGGAGAGGCAGCCCCAGCATTTT
CDR3 protein: CASSRGRERQPQHF

clone size: few
J gene: TRBJ1-1
V gene: TRBV15
D gene: TRBD1
CDR3 DNA: TGTGCCACCAGGAATCCGGGACAGGGAAACACTGAAGCTTTCTTT
CDR3 protein: CATRNPGQGNTEAFF

clone size: .
J gene: TRBJ2-3
V gene: TRBV5-1
D gene: TRBD2
CDR3 DNA: TGCGCCAGCAGCTTGGCCAGCGGGGCGGCAGATACGCAGTATTTT
CDR3 protein: CASSLASGAADTQYF

clone size: .
J gene: TRBJ1-1
V gene: TRBV6-2/TRBV6-3
D gene: TRBD1
CDR3 DNA: TGTGCCAGCAGTTACTCCTCCGGGACAGGGGCCGGGGCGGCTTTCTTT
CDR3 protein: CASSYSSGTGAGAAFF

clone size: .
J gene: TRBJ1-2
V gene: TRBV7-2
D gene: .
CDR3 DNA: TGTGCCAGCAGCTCGAGCGGGCGGGCGTATGGCTACACCTTC
CDR3 protein: CASSSSGRAYGYTF

clone size: .
J gene: TRBJ1-1
V gene: TRBV18
D gene: .
CDR3 DNA: TGTGCCAGCTCACCACCGGGGGGGGTTGGAGGTTTCGGCACTGAAGCTTTCTTT
CDR3 protein: CASSPPGGVGGFGTEAFF

clone size: once
J gene: TRBJ2-6
V gene: TRBV12-3/TRBV12-4
D gene: .
CDR3 DNA: TGTGCCAGCGACAGGTCTGGGGCCAACGTCCTGACTTTC
CDR3 protein: CASDRSGANVLTF

clone size: .
J gene: TRBJ1-1
V gene: TRBV27
D gene: .
CDR3 DNA: TGTGCCAGCAGTCCCCTCCTCGAGGGGGACACTGAAGCTTTCTTT
CDR3 protein: CASSPLLEGDTEAFF

clone size: few
J gene: TRBJ1-2
V gene: TRBV28
D gene: .
CDR3 DNA: TGTGCCAGCGGTAGGGGTAACTATGGCTACACCTTC
CDR3 protein: CASGRGNYGYTF

clone size: .
J gene: TRBJ2-7
V gene: TRBV30
D gene: .
CDR3 DNA: TGTGCCTGGAGTGTAGTTTACGGTCCCTACGAGCAGTACTTC
CDR3 protein: CAWSVVYGPYEQYF